These 12 T cell receptor beta chains were all obtained from the same sample, sequenced in a study of human T cells and chemical hapten exposure. Library construction involved attaching unique molecular identifiers to individual cDNA molecules, which allowed quantitative, reproducible TCR counting. TCRdb analysed the reads with MiXCR anew, one entry per CDR3 protein. Of hundreds of distinct CDR3 sequences listed, 65% to 75% are singletons. Treatment denoted: therapeutic diphenylcyclopropenone sensitization with weekly scalp DPC. Here the sequenced sample was whole blood, taken before DPC sensitization or 2, 6, or about 24 weeks after (not recorded which). Receptors originate from an adult with alopecia areata. Some clones in this sample may be carry-over from other donors' samples. This table probably holds off-target reads from a library built for another chain.

CDR3 sequence (DNA): TGCAGTGCGGGACAGGGGGATCAGCCCCAGCATTTT. This sequence encodes CSAGQGDQPQHF. The genes are TRBV20-1 and TRBJ1-5; 11 nucleotides agree with TRBD1. The germline CDR1 and CDR2 sequences are DFQATT and SNEGSKA (reference sequence). CDR3 length: 12 residues. V was clipped by 6 bases and J by 5 bases; unmatched bases: 0.

V gene TRBV11-2 combines with J gene TRBJ2-1; 9 bases agree with TRBD2. This CDR3 has 16 residues. The V and J ends lost 5 bases and 0 bases, in that order; junction bases with no gene match: 5. Germline CDR1 is SGHAT and CDR2 is FQNNGV. CDR3 region: CASSGGGESSYNEQFF. The CDR3 nucleotides are TGTGCCAGCAGCGGCGGGGGGGAGAGCTCCTACAATGAGCAGTTCTTC.

The chain carries TRBV20-1 and TRBJ1-1; 9 nucleotides line up with TRBD1. This CDR3 comprises 13 residues. Germline CDR1 DFQATT, CDR2 SNEGSKA (reference sequence). In DNA, the CDR3 is TGCTTTGCTCCGGGACAGGGAAATACTGAAGCTTTCTTT. Translation gives CFAPGQGNTEAFF.

The CDR3 DNA follows: TGCAGCGTTGACAGGATTCAAGAGACCCAGTACTTC. Protein product: CSVDRIQETQYF. J is TRBJ2-5 and V is TRBV29-1, with D unresolved. The germline V gene encodes CDR1 SQVTM and CDR2 ANQGSEA. The CDR3 is 12 amino acids. The V end lost 3 bases, the J end lost 2 bases, and 7 bases lay between the germline ends.

This clonotype appeared a few times. This chain uses TRBV4-2 with TRBJ2-1; TRBD1 aligns across 8 bases. CDR1 and CDR2 from the germline V gene are LGHNA and YNFKEQ. This CDR3 is built from 15 residues. V dropped 3 bases and J dropped 3; count of bases not matched to a gene: 4. The CDR3 sequence is CASSHDRGFYNEQFF. The CDR3, as DNA: TGTGCCAGCAGCCATGACAGGGGTTTCTACAATGAGCAGTTCTTC.

The chain uses TRBV7-9 and TRBJ1-4, with no clear D. With 7 bases removed from V and 8 bases from J, the gap between germline ends came to 20 bases. This CDR3 contains 15 residues. CDR1 and CDR2 from the germline V gene are SEHNR and FQNEAQ (reference sequence). DNA for the CDR3: TGTGCCAGCACCATAAACCCGGGATCCGGGGAAAAACTGTTTTTT. It codes for CASTINPGSGEKLFF.

Points on this clonotype: One junction end disagrees with the germline gene, perhaps due to a read error. This chain connects TRBV20-1 to TRBJ1-5; unclear D gene. This CDR3 spans 13 amino acids. Per the germline V gene, CDR1 is DFQATT and CDR2 is SNEGSKA (reference sequence). The CDR3 sequence is CSARGIEGQPQHF. CDR3 nucleotide sequence: TGCAGTGCAAGAGGGATAGAAGGTCAGCCCCAGCATTTT.

The chain recombines TRBV7-9 with TRBJ1-1, with D tentatively TRBD1 (6 bases). The V gene's germline CDR1 is SEHNR and CDR2 FQNEAQ (reference sequence). V was shortened by 4 bases and J by 11 bases, with 14 bases between the two germline ends. CDR3 length: 12 amino acids. This chain's CDR3 is CASSSNRVGAFF. The CDR3 nucleotides read TGTGCCAGCAGCTCAAACAGGGTCGGCGCTTTCTTT.

CDR3 sequence reads: CSARDTYSGGDTGELFF. For the CDR3, the DNA is TGCAGTGCTAGAGATACGTATAGCGGGGGGGACACCGGGGAGCTGTTTTTT. The J gene is TRBJ2-2, the V gene TRBV20-1, with 11 bases aligning to TRBD2. This CDR3 is built from 17 residues. Germline V gene sequence: CDR1 DFQATT, CDR2 SNEGSKA (reference sequence). The V and J ends lost 0 bases and 3 bases, in that order; junction bases with no gene match: 6.

The chain uses TRBV11-3 and TRBJ2-1; D is ambiguous. Looked up from germline, CDR1 is SGHNT and CDR2 is YENEEA. The CDR3 has 14 residues. V dropped 2 bases and J dropped 8 bases, with 13 bases sitting between them. The CDR3: CASSLTPSSYEQFF. Here the CDR3 DNA reads TGTGCCAGCAGCTTAACCCCTTCATCGTATGAGCAGTTCTTC. Drawing the rest from reference TRBV11-3 and TRBJ2-1, the complete variable domain is EAGVVQSPRYKIIEKKQPVAFWCNPISGHNTLYWYLQNLGQGPELLIRYENEEAVDDSQLPKDRFSAERLKGVDSTLKIQPAELGDSAVYLCASSLTPSSYEQFFGPGTRLTVL.

This chain joins TRBV20-1 and TRBJ1-1, with a weak D call TRBD1 (6 bases). Germline CDR1 and CDR2: DFQATT and SNEGSKA (reference sequence). V gave up 3 bases and J gave up 6 bases, with 14 bases separating them. The CDR3 runs 13 residues. The CDR3 spells CSASWGRGAEAFF. The CDR3 nucleotides are TGCAGTGCTAGCTGGGGGCGAGGGGCTGAAGCTTTCTTT.

This rearrangement joins TRBV5-1 to TRBJ1-4; 8 positions agree with TRBD1. This CDR3 comprises 14 residues. Germline CDR1 reads SGHRS; CDR2 reads YFSETQ. V lost 3 bases and J lost 7; bases outside the gene matches: 5. CDR3 in amino acids: CASSSRTGSEKLFF. The CDR3 region has the DNA TGCGCCAGCAGCTCTCGGACAGGGAGTGAAAAACTGTTTTTT.